This T cell receptor (beta chain) was profiled in a study of T cell repertoires in cytomegalovirus infection. Study overall: Both CMV infection and a matching HLA type were indicated by public TCR beta signatures.

About this clonotype: What it binds is not known.

CDR3 size: 11 residues. Germline loops: CDR1 MNHEY, CDR2 SVGAGI. V was shortened by 5 bases and J by 3 bases, with 4 bases between the two germline ends. Findings and caveats of the study: The study found HLA-C-restricted CMV-specific TCR beta clonotypes dominating the ex vivo response. Cumulative public TCR beta family frequency identified CMV carriers with the relevant HLA.

MiXCR, applied by TCRdb to the reads, yields one record per CDR3 protein. The sample has about 130,000 distinct CDR3 sequences; 8.8% are singletons. This clonotype originated in a human donor in good health (CMV status not recorded). Some clones in this sample may be carry-over from other donors' samples. The sample consisted of PBMCs. This rearrangement joins TRBV6-5 to TRBJ1-1; D gene unclear. CDR3 sequence reads: CASSRYTEAFF. DNA for the CDR3: TGTGCCAGCAGTCGCTACACTGAAGCTTTCTTT.